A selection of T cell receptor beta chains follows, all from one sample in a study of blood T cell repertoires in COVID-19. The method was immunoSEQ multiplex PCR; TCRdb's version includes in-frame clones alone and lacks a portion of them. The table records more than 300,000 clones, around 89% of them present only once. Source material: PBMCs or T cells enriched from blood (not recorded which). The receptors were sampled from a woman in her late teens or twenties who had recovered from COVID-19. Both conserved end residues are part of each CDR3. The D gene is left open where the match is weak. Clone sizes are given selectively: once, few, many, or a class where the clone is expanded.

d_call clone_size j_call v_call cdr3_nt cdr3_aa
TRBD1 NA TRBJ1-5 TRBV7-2 TGTGCCAGCAGCCCCAGGACAGGGAATCAGCCCCAGCATTTT CASSPRTGNQPQHF
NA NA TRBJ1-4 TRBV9 TGTGCCAGCAGCGTAGTAGGGGGATTGGGTGAAAAACTGTTTTTT CASSVVGGLGEKLFF
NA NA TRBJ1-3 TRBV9 TGTGCCAGCAGCGAAAAACGCCAGATCACCTCTGGAAACACCATATATTTT CASSEKRQITSGNTIYF
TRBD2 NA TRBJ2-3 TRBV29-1 TGCAGCGTTGAAGGAGCGCTAGCGGGGGGCACAGATACGCAGTATTTT CSVEGALAGGTDTQYF
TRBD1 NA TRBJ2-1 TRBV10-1 TGCGCCAGCAGTGAGTTCGGGACAGGGGGAGAGCAGTTCTTC CASSEFGTGGEQFF
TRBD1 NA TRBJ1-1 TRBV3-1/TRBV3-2 TGTGCCAGCAGCCAAGTCCAGGGGGCGCTGGAAGAAGCTTTCTTT CASSQVQGALEEAFF
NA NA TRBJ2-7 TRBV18 TGTGCCAGCTCACCAGGCGGGTCGGGGGGCCTCGAGCAGTACTTC CASSPGGSGGLEQYF
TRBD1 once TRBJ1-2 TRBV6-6 TGTGCCAGCAGTTACGAGACAGGGAGTCGCATCTATGGCTACACCTTC CASSYETGSRIYGYTF
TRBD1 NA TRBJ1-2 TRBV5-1 TGCGCCAGCAGCGAACCGGGACAGAGGGGCTACACCTTC CASSEPGQRGYTF
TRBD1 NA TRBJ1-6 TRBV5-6 TGTGCCAGCAGCTTGACTACAGGGGCAGGTAATTCACCCCTCCACTTT CASSLTTGAGNSPLHF
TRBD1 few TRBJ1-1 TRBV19 TGTGCCAGTACCACTACCGGGACAGGGGCCAGGACTGAAGCTTTCTTT CASTTTGTGARTEAFF
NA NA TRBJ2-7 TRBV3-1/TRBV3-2 TGTGCCAGCAGCCAGACAGCCGGCTACGAGCAGTACTTC CASSQTAGYEQYF
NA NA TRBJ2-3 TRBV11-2 TGTGCCAGCAGCTTAAATATGGTGGGGGGTTGGGATACGCAGTATTTT CASSLNMVGGWDTQYF
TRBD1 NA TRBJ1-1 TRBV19 TGTGCCAGTAGTATAGAGGGACAGGTTGGCACTGAAGCTTTCTTT CASSIEGQVGTEAFF
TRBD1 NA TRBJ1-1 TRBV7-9 TGTGCCAGCAGCTTATCCGGACAGGGAGGGACTGAAGCTTTCTTT CASSLSGQGGTEAFF
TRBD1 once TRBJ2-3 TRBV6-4 TGTGCCAGCAGTGGACAGGGGGGAATAGATACGCAGTATTTT CASSGQGGIDTQYF
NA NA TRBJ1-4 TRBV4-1 TGCGCCAGCAGCCAAGATCCGGCAGAGGAGGATGAAAAACTGTTTTTT CASSQDPAEEDEKLFF
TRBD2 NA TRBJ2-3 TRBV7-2 TGTGCCAGCAGCTTAGCGGTACTAGCGGGGATACACACAGATACGCAGTATTTT CASSLAVLAGIHTDTQYF
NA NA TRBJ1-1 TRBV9 TGTGCCAGCAGCGTCGATCCGGACAGAGCGAACACTGAAGCTTTCTTT CASSVDPDRANTEAFF
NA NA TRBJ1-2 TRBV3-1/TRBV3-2 TGTGCCAGCAGCCAATCCCGTATGGGCTACACCTTC CASSQSRMGYTF
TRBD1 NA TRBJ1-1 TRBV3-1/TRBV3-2 TGTGCCAGCAGCCAAGGGACAGGGGGCGCTGAAGCTTTCTTT CASSQGTGGAEAFF
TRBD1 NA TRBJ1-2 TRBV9 TGTGCCAGCAGCGGGTGGTCAGACCAAGATACAGGGGGCTACTACACCTTC CASSGWSDQDTGGYYTF
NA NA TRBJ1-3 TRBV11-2 TGTGCCAGCAGCTTAGGAGACAAGAACACCATATATTTT CASSLGDKNTIYF
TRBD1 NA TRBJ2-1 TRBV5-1 TGCGCCAGCAGCTTGGGCAGGACAGGGGCAAACAATGAGCAGTTCTTC CASSLGRTGANNEQFF
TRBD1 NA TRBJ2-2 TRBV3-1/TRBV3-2 TGTGCCAGCAGCCATCCCTCTGGGGACAGGGTTGGCGGGGAGCTGTTTTTT CASSHPSGDRVGGELFF
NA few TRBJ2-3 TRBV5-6 TGTGCCAGCAGCTTGAAGGCGGCAAGCACAGATACGCAGTATTTT CASSLKAASTDTQYF
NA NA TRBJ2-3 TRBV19 TGTGCCAGTAGTCCGACAGACCCAGGCGGCACAGATACGCAGTATTTT CASSPTDPGGTDTQYF
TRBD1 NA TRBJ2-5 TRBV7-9 TGTGCCAGCAGCAGGACAGGGGGCGGGTTTGAGACCCAGTACTTC CASSRTGGGFETQYF
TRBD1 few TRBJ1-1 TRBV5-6 TGTGCCAGCAGCTTCCAACAGGGGGGCACTGAAGCTTTCTTT CASSFQQGGTEAFF
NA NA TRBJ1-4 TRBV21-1 TGTGCCAGCAGCACTATGCGAGTCAGGGGGCAATTAGATTATGAAAAACTGTTTTTT CASSTMRVRGQLDYEKLFF
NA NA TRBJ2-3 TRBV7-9 TGTGCCAGCAGCTTAGGCGCTGATACGCAGTATTTT CASSLGADTQYF
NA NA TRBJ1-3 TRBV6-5 TGTGCCAGCAGTTACTCGTGGAGGGCTGCGGGAAACACCATATATTTT CASSYSWRAAGNTIYF
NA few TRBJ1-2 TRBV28 TGTGCCAGCACCCTCCCGGGGTCCTATGGCTACACCTTC CASTLPGSYGYTF
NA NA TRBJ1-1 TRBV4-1 TGCGCCAGCAGACCTGGGGCGAACACTGAAGCTTTCTTT CASRPGANTEAFF
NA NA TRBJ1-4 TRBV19 TGTGCCAGTAGTTCCAGGGCGGGGGCGTCGGAAAAACTGTTTTTT CASSSRAGASEKLFF
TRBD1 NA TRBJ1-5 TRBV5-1 TGCGCCAGCAGCTCCACAGGGGCCGGCCAGCCCCAGCATTTT CASSSTGAGQPQHF
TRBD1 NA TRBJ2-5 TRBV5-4 TGTGCCAGCAGCGCCTCCCCGGGACAGGGGGAAGAGACCCAGTACTTC CASSASPGQGEETQYF
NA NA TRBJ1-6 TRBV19 TGTGCCAGTAGTAAACAGAACGCCGATTCACCCCTCCACTTT CASSKQNADSPLHF
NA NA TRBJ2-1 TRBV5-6 TGTGCCAGCAGCTCAAGAAATACCGAATGGGGGGGCTACTACAATGAGCAGTTCTTC CASSSRNTEWGGYYNEQFF
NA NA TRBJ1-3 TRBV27 TGTGCCAGCAGTCCCTCCCCCCTGAGTCGAAACACCATATATTTT CASSPSPLSRNTIYF
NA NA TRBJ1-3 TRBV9 TGTGCCAGCAGCCCTGGGCCCTCTGGAAACACCATATATTTT CASSPGPSGNTIYF
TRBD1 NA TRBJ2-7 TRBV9 TGTGCCAGCAGCGGTCCAACTCCGGGACAGGGTAACGAGCAGTACTTC CASSGPTPGQGNEQYF
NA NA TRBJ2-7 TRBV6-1 TGTGCCAGCAGTGAAGGGTCGGACAGCTCCTACGAGCAGTACTTC CASSEGSDSSYEQYF
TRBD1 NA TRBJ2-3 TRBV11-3 TGTGCCAGCAGCTTAGCGGACAGGGCAGATACGCAGTATTTT CASSLADRADTQYF
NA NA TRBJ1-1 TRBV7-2 TGTGCCAGCAGCTTAATCCAGGGCTTGAACACTGAAGCTTTCTTT CASSLIQGLNTEAFF
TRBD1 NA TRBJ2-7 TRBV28 TGTGCCACGACAGGGTCCCTCTCCTACGAGCAGTACTTC CATTGSLSYEQYF
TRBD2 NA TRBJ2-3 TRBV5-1 TGCGCCAGCAGCCGAGGACTAGCGGGTCCCAGCACAGATACGCAGTATTTT CASSRGLAGPSTDTQYF
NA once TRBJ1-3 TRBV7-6 TGTGCCAGCAGTCTCTGGGGCCTACCCTCTGGAAACACCATATATTTT CASSLWGLPSGNTIYF
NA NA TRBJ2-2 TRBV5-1 TGCGCCAGCAGCCGGGTAGCCCGAGCGAACACCGGGGAGCTGTTTTTT CASSRVARANTGELFF
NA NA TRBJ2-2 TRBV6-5 TGTGCCAGCAGTTACTCCAGGGAAGGCGGGGAGCTGTTTTTT CASSYSREGGELFF
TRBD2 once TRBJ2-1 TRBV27 TGTGCCAGCAGTTTATCGGCGGGGGGCGGCCCCTACAATGAGCAGTTCTTC CASSLSAGGGPYNEQFF
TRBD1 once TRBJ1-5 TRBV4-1 TGCGCCAGCAGCCAAGCCACGACAGGGGGCAATCAGCCCCAGCATTTT CASSQATTGGNQPQHF
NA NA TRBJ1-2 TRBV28 TGTGCCAGCAGTTTCAACCCACAGGGCTATGGCTACACCTTC CASSFNPQGYGYTF
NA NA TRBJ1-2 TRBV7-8 TGTGCCAGCAGCCCCGTCAGGACAAGACCTAGATCCCGTTATGGCTACACCTTC CASSPVRTRPRSRYGYTF
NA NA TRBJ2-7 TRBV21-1 TGTGCCAGCAGCAAACGACCAGTCGGGACAGCGACCTACGAGCAGTACTTC CASSKRPVGTATYEQYF
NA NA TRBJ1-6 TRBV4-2 TGTGCCAGCAGCCAAGGGACAGATAATTCACCCCTCCACTTT CASSQGTDNSPLHF
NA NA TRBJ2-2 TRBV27 TGTGCCAGCAGTGGACAGCGCCGGGAGCTGTTTTTT CASSGQRRELFF